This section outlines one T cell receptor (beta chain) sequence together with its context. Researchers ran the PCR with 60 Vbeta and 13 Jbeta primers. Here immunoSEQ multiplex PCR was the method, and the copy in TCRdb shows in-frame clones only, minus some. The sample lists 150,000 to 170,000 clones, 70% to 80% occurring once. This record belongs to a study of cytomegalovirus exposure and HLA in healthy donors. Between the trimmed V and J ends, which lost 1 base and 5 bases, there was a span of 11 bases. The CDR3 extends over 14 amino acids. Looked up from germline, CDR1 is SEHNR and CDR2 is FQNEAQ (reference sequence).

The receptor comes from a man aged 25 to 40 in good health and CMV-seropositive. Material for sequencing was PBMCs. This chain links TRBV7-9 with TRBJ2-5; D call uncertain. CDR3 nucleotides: TGTGCCAGCAGCTTAGGGTCGCAGGCCGAGACCCAGTACTTC. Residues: CASSLGSQAETQYF. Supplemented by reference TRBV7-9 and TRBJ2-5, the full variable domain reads DTGVSQNPRHKITKRGQNVTFRCDPISEHNRLYWYRQTLGQGPEFLTYFQNEAQLEKSRLLSDRFSAERPKGSFSTLEIQRTEQGDSAMYLCASSLGSQAETQYFGPGTRLLVL.